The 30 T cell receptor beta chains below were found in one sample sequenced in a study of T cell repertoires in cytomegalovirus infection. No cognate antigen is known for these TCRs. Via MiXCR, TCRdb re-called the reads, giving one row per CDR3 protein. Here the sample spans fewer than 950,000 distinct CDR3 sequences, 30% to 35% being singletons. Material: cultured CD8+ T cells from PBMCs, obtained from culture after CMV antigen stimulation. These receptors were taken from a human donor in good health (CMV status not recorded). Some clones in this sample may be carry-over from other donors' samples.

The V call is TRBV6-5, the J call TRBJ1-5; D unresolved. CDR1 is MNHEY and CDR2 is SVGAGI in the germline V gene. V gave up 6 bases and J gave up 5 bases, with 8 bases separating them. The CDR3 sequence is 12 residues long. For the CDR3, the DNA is TGTGCCAGCAGCAACGGGTATCAGCCCCAGCATTTT. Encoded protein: CASSNGYQPQHF.

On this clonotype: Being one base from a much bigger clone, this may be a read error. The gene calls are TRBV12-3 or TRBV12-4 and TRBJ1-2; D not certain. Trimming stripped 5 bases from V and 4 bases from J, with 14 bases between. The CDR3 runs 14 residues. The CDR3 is CASSESGQVYGYTF. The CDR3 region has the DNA TGTGCCAGCAGTGAATCCGGCCAGGTCTATGGCTACACCTTC.

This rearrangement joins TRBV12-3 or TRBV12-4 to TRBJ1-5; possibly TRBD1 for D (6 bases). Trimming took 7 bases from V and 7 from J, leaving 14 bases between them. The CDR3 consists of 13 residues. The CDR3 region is CASNPGEGQPQHF. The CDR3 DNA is TGTGCCAGCAACCCAGGGGAGGGCCAGCCCCAGCATTTT.

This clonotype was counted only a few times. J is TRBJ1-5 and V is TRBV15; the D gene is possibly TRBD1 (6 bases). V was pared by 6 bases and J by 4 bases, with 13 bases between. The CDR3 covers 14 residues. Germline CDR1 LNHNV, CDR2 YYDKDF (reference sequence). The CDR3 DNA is TGTGCCACCAGAACAGGGCCCCTTAATCAGCCCCAGCATTTT. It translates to CATRTGPLNQPQHF.

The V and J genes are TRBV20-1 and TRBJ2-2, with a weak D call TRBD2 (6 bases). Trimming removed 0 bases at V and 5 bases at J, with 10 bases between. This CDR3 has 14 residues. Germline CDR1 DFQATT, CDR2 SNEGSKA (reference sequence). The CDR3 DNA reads TGCAGTGCTAGAGATTGGAGGGAAACCGGGGAGCTGTTTTTT. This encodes CSARDWRETGELFF.

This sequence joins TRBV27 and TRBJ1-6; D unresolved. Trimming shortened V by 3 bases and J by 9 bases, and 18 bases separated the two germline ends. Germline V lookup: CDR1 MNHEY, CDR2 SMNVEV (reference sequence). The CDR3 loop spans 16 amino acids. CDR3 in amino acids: CASSFSPGSLSSPLHF. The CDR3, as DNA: TGTGCCAGCAGTTTTTCTCCCGGGAGCTTGAGTTCACCCCTCCACTTT.

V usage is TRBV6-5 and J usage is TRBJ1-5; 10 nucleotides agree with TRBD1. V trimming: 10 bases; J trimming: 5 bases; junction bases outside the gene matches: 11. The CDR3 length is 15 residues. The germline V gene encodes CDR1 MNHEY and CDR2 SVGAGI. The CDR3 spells CATARDRGYDQPQHF. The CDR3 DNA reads TGTGCCACCGCTCGGGACAGGGGATACGATCAGCCCCAGCATTTT.

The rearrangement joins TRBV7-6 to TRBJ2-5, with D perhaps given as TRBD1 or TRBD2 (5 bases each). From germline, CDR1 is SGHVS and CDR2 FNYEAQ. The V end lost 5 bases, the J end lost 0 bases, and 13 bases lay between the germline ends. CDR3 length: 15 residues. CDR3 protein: CASSPHGDHQETQYF. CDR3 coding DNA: TGTGCCAGCAGCCCCCATGGGGACCACCAAGAGACCCAGTACTTC.

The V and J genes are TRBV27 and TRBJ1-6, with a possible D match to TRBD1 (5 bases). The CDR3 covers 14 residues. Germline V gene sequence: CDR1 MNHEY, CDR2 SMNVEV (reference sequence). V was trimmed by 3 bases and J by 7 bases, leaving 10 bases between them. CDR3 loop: CASSFRDFNSPLHF. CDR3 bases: TGTGCCAGCAGTTTCCGGGACTTCAATTCACCCCTCCACTTT.

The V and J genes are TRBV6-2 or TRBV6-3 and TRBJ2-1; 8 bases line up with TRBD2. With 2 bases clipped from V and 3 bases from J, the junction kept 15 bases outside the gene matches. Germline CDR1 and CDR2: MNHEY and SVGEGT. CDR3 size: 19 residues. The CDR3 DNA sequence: TGTGCCAGCAGTTACCCCGGGATAGCGGGGCCGCCCAACTACAATGAGCAGTTCTTC. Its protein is CASSYPGIAGPPNYNEQFF.

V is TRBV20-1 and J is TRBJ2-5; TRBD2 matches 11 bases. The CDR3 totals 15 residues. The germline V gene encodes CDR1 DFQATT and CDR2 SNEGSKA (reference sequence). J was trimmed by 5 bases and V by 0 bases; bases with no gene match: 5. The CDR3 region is CSARDLAGGGETQYF. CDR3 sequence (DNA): TGCAGTGCTAGAGATCTAGCGGGGGGTGGGGAGACCCAGTACTTC.

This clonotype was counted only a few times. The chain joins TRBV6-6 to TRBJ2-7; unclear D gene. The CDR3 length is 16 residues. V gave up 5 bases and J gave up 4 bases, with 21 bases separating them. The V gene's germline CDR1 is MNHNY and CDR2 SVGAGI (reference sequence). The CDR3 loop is CASSVTGPLEWYEQYV. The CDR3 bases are TGTGCCAGCAGTGTTACCGGACCCCTAGAATGGTACGAGCAGTACGTC.

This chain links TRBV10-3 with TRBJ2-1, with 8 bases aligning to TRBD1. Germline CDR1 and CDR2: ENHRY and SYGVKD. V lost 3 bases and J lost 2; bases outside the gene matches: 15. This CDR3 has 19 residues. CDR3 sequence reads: CAISDPGTGPVLTYNEQFF. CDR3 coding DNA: TGTGCCATCAGTGACCCAGGGACAGGCCCGGTCCTAACCTACAATGAGCAGTTCTTC.

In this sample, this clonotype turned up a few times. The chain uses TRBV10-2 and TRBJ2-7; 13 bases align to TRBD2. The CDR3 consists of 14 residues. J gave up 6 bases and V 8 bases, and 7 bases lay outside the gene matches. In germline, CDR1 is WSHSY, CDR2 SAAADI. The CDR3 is CASGTSGGEGEQYF. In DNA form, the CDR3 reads TGCGCCAGCGGAACTAGCGGGGGGGAAGGCGAGCAGTACTTC.

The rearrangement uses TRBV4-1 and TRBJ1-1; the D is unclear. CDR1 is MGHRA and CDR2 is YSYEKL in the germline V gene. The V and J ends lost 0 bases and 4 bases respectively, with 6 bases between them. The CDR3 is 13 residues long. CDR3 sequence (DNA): TGCGCCAGCAGCCAAGAAGCCTCCACTGAAGCTTTCTTT. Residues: CASSQEASTEAFF.

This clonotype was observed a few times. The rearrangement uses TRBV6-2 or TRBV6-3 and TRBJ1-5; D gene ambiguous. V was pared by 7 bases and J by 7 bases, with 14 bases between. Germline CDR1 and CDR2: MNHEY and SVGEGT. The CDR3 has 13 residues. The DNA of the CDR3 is TGTGCCAGCAACTACGGTGGTCCGCAGCCCCAGCATTTT. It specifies CASNYGGPQPQHF.

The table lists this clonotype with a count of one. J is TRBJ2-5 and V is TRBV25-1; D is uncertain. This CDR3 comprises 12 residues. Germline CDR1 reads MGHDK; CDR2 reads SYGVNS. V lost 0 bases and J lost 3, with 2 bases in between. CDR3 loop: CASSEYKETQYF. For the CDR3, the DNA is TGTGCCAGCAGTGAATATAAAGAGACCCAGTACTTC.

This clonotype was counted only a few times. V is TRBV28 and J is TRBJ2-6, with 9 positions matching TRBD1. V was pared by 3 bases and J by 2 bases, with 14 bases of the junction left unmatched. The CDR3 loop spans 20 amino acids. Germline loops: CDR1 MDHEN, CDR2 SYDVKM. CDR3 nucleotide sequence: TGTGCCAGCAGTTTCCCCTCCAGTGGGACAGGGTGGCCTGGGGCCAACGTCCTGACTTTC. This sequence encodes CASSFPSSGTGWPGANVLTF.

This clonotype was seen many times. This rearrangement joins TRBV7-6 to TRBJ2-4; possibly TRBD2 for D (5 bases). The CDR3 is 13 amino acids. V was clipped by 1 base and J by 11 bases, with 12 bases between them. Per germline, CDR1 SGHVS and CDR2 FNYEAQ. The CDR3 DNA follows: TGTGCCAGCAGCTTAGGAAAGACGGAGGTTCAGTACTTC. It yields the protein CASSLGKTEVQYF.

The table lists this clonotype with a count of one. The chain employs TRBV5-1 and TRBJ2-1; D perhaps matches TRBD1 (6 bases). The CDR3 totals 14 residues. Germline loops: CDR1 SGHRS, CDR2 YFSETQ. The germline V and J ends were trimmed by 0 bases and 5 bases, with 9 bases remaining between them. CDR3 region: CASSLVTGNNEQFF. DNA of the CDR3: TGCGCCAGCAGCTTGGTTACAGGGAACAATGAGCAGTTCTTC.

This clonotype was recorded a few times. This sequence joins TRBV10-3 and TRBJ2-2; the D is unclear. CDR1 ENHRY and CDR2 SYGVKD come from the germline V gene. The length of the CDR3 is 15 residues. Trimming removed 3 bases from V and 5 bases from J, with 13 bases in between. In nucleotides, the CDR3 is TGTGCCATCAGTGACCGTGCTGCCATGACCGGGGAGCTGTTTTTT. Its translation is CAISDRAAMTGELFF.

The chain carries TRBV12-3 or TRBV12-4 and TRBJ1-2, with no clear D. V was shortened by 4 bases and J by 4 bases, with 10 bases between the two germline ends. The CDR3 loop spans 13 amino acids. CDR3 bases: TGTGCCAGCAGTTCCCATTCGCTCTATGGCTACACCTTC. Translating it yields CASSSHSLYGYTF.

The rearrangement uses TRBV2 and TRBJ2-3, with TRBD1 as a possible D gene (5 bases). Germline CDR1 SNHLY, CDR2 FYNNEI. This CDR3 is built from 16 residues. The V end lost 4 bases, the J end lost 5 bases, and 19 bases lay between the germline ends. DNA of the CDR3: TGTGCCAGCAGTGGAGCAATCGGGCCCCAGGGAGATACGCAGTATTTT. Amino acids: CASSGAIGPQGDTQYF.

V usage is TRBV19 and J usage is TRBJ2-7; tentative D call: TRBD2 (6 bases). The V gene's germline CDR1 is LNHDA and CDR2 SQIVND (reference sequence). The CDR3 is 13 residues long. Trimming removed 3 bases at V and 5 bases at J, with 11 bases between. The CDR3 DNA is TGTGCCAGTAGTATGAGACCGGGGGACGAGCAGTACTTC. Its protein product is CASSMRPGDEQYF.

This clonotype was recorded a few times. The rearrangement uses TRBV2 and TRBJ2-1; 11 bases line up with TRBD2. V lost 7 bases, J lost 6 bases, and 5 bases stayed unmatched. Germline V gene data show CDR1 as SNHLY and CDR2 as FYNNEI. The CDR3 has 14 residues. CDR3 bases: TGTGCCAGCAAAGGACTAGCGGGTGGCAATGAGCAGTTCTTC. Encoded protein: CASKGLAGGNEQFF.

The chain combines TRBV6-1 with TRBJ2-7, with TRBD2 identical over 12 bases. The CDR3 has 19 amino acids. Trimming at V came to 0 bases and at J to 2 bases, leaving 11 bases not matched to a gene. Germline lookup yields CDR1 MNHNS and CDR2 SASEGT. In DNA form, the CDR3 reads TGTGCCAGCAGTGAAGCGCGGAATCCGAGACTAGCGGGGGCCTACGAGCAGTACGTC. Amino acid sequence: CASSEARNPRLAGAYEQYV.

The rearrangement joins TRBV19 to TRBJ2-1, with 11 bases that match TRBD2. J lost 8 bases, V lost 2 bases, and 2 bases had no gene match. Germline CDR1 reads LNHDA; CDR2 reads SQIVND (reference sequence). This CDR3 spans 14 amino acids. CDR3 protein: CASSILAGGDEQFF. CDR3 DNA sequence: TGTGCCAGTAGTATACTAGCGGGGGGTGATGAGCAGTTCTTC.

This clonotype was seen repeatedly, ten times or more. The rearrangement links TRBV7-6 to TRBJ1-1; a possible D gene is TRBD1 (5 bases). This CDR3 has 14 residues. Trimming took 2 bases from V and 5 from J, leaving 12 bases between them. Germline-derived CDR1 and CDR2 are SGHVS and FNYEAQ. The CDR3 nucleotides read TGTGCCAGCAGCTTAAGGGGAATTGATACTGAAGCTTTCTTT. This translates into CASSLRGIDTEAFF.

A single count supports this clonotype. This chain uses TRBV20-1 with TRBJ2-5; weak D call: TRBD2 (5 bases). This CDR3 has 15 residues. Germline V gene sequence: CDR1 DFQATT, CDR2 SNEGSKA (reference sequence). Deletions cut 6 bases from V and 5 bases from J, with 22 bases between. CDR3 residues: CSAPIPGLAGETQYF. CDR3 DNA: TGCAGTGCCCCGATCCCCGGGCTAGCTGGGGAGACCCAGTACTTC.

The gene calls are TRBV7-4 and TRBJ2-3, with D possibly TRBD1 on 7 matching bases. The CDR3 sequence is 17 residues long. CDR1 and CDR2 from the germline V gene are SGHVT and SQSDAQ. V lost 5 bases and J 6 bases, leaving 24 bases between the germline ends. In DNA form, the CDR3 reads TGTGCCAGCAGCCCAACCAGGGGGGTACGGCGGGCGGATACGCAGTATTTT. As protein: CASSPTRGVRRADTQYF. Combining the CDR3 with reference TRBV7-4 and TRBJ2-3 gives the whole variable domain GAGVSQSPRYKVAKRGRDVALRCDSISGHVTLYWYRQTLGQGSEVLTYSQSDAQRDKSGRPSGRFSAERPERSVSTLKIQRTEQGDSAVYLCASSPTRGVRRADTQYFGPGTRLTVL.